The 15 T cell receptor beta chains below were found in one sample sequenced in a study of blood T cell repertoires in COVID-19. Libraries were prepared by immunoSEQ multiplex PCR; TCRdb keeps only in-frame clonotypes and omits some of them. Among 200,000 to 250,000 clones, 86% were seen once, and the ten largest hold about 10%. Material for sequencing was peripheral blood. These TCRs come from a woman aged 50 to 65 with COVID-19, enrolled during active disease.

The J gene is TRBJ1-2, the V gene TRBV30, with D possibly being TRBD1 (6 bases). CDR1 is GTSNPN and CDR2 is SVGIG in the germline V gene (reference sequence). Trimming removed 2 bases at V and 4 bases at J, with 8 bases between. The CDR3 consists of 12 residues. The CDR3 nucleotides read TGTGCCTGGAGTCCGACAGGCTATGGCTACACCTTC. Translating gives CAWSPTGYGYTF.

This clone was recorded once. V gene TRBV6-2 or TRBV6-3 combines with J gene TRBJ1-2; perhaps TRBD1 as D (5 bases). V lost 7 bases and J lost 5, with 11 bases in between. Germline-derived CDR1 and CDR2 are MNHEY and SVGEGT. The CDR3 length is 12 residues. The CDR3 nucleotides read TGTGCCAGCACCCCCGGGGGGTATGGCTACACCTTC. Translating it yields CASTPGGYGYTF.

The rearrangement uses TRBV7-9 and TRBJ2-2; 9 bases fit TRBD1. V lost 4 bases, J lost 5 bases, and 5 bases stayed unmatched. There are 15 residues in the CDR3. Germline CDR1 is SEHNR and CDR2 is FQNEAQ (reference sequence). CDR3 region: CASSSWDRETGELFF. CDR3 DNA sequence: TGTGCCAGCAGCTCCTGGGACAGGGAAACCGGGGAGCTGTTTTTT.

This chain joins TRBV18 and TRBJ2-6; TRBD1 might be the D (6 bases). CDR1 KGHSH and CDR2 LQKENI come from the germline V gene. The V end lost 2 bases, the J end lost 0 bases, and 11 bases lay between the germline ends. The CDR3 is 17 amino acids. CDR3 in DNA: TGTGCCAGCTCACCAAGACAGGTAACCTCTGGGGCCAACGTCCTGACTTTC. It is translated as CASSPRQVTSGANVLTF.

There are a few counts of this clone. The chain has TRBV6-1 and TRBJ1-5; D gene unclear. Looked up from germline, CDR1 is MNHNS and CDR2 is SASEGT. Trimming left V 2 bases short and J 3 bases short, with 8 bases between. The CDR3 loop spans 14 amino acids. CDR3 in DNA: TGTGCCAGCAGTGAACCCGGGGACAATCAGCCCCAGCATTTT. Its translation is CASSEPGDNQPQHF.

The chain carries TRBV27 and TRBJ1-2; TRBD1 matches at 9 bases. The trim removed 7 bases at V and 4 bases at J, leaving 13 bases unmatched. The CDR3 length is 16 residues. The germline V gene encodes CDR1 MNHEY and CDR2 SMNVEV (reference sequence). This CDR3 is CASTQRRGDRAYGYTF. CDR3 DNA sequence: TGTGCCAGCACCCAGAGGAGGGGGGACAGGGCCTATGGCTACACCTTC.

Here the CDR3 reads CASSLLGQGRANEKLFF. The CDR3 nucleotides are TGTGCCAGCAGCTTGCTCGGACAGGGTAGGGCTAATGAAAAACTGTTTTTT. The rearrangement uses TRBV11-2 and TRBJ1-4; 8 nucleotides line up with TRBD1. The V gene's germline CDR1 is SGHAT and CDR2 FQNNGV. The V and J ends lost 3 bases and 3 bases, in that order; junction bases with no gene match: 9. The CDR3 length is 17 residues.

This sequence joins TRBV15 and TRBJ2-3; the match to TRBD1 covers 10 bases. CDR1 and CDR2 from the germline V gene are LNHNV and YYDKDF (reference sequence). CDR3 length: 16 residues. The V segment lost 1 base and the J segment 1 base; nucleotides outside the gene matches: 2. CDR3 coding DNA: TGTGCCACCAGCAGAGGAGGGACAGGGGGCACAGATACGCAGTATTTT. It codes for CATSRGGTGGTDTQYF.

The J gene is TRBJ2-1, the V gene TRBV4-1; maybe TRBD2 (5 bases). V was clipped by 0 bases and J by 13 bases, with 10 bases between them. The CDR3 extends over 12 amino acids. The germline CDR1 and CDR2 sequences are MGHRA and YSYEKL. Here the CDR3 reads CASSQDPASQFF. For the CDR3, the DNA is TGCGCCAGCAGCCAAGATCCGGCTAGCCAGTTCTTC.

This clone has a single count. In nucleotides, the CDR3 is TGTGCCAGCAGTTCGTTCAGGCTGCGAGTCACTGAAGCTTTCTTT. Protein sequence: CASSSFRLRVTEAFF. The chain carries TRBV27 and TRBJ1-1; D is unclear. V was cut by 4 bases and J by 4 bases, with 16 bases left in between. The germline gives CDR1 MNHEY, CDR2 SMNVEV (reference sequence). The CDR3 consists of 15 residues.

The rearrangement joins TRBV7-2 to TRBJ2-7, with 7 bases that match TRBD2. CDR1 is SGHTA and CDR2 is FQGNSA in the germline V gene. The V gene end was trimmed by 6 bases and the J gene end by 6 bases; junction bases not matched to a gene: 11. This CDR3 has 14 residues. The CDR3 DNA reads as TGTGCCAGCAGTGCAGGCGCGGGGGAGGTCGAGCAGTACTTC. This translates into CASSAGAGEVEQYF.

The chain couples TRBV3-1 (or the pseudogene TRBV3-2) to TRBJ1-4; D is possibly TRBD1 (6 bases). The V end lost 1 base, the J end lost 4 bases, and 16 bases lay between the germline ends. CDR3 length equals 17 residues. Germline assignment: CDR1 LGHDT and CDR2 YNNKEL (reference sequence). CDR3: CASSQGRQARGNEKLFF. The DNA of the CDR3 is TGTGCCAGCAGCCAAGGGAGACAGGCTCGGGGTAATGAAAAACTGTTTTTT.

V usage is TRBV7-2 and J usage is TRBJ1-3; D possibly corresponds to TRBD1 (6 bases). The CDR3 has 16 amino acids. Looked up from germline, CDR1 is SGHTA and CDR2 is FQGNSA. V lost 1 base, J lost 5 bases, and 15 bases lay in between. The CDR3 DNA sequence: TGTGCCAGCAGCTTAGAGGGCGCCAGGGGCCGAAACACCATATATTTT. Protein sequence: CASSLEGARGRNTIYF. Supplemented by reference TRBV7-2 and TRBJ1-3, the full variable domain reads GAGVSQSPSNKVTEKGKDVELRCDPISGHTALYWYRQSLGQGLEFLIYFQGNSAPDKSGLPSDRFSAERTGGSVSTLTIQRTQQEDSAVYLCASSLEGARGRNTIYFGEGSWLTVV.

The chain employs TRBV24-1 and TRBJ1-2; D is perhaps TRBD1 (6 bases). Germline CDR1 KGHDR, CDR2 SFDVKD. V lost 3 bases to trimming and J lost 4 bases, with 14 bases between them. This CDR3 spans 15 amino acids. This chain's CDR3 is CATSDNRETSYGYTF. The CDR3 DNA is TGTGCCACCAGTGATAACAGGGAAACTAGCTATGGCTACACCTTC.

The chain employs TRBV27 and TRBJ1-5; 7 bases match TRBD1. Germline loops: CDR1 MNHEY, CDR2 SMNVEV (reference sequence). With 10 bases clipped from V and 4 bases from J, the junction kept 7 bases outside the gene matches. The CDR3 is 13 residues long. The chain's CDR3 is CATAGTANQPQHF. CDR3 bases: TGTGCCACCGCCGGGACAGCAAATCAGCCCCAGCATTTT.